The T cell receptor (beta chain) under discussion was sequenced for a study of blood T cells in healthy people across ages. Study-wide points: Measured against age, TCR beta diversity per million T cells decreased in a roughly linear manner.

Total RNA, at least 6 micrograms per sample, came from PBMCs. In the case of this clonotype: Antigen unknown.

Germline-derived CDR1 and CDR2 are SNHLY and FYNNEI. Trimming stripped 7 bases from V and 4 bases from J, with 14 bases between. The CDR3 is 14 residues long. The use of a sample-barcoded 5' primer and a J-beta primer mix characterized a second PCR of about 6 to 11 cycles. Each CDR3 protein is one row after TCRdb ran MiXCR on the 5' RACE reads. The data show 800,000 to 950,000 distinct CDR3 sequences, with about 27% seen just once and around 9.6% held by the top ten. These same data were also listed under a study on T cells of mothers and their children. From that second work: Each mother yielded more than 9.5 million TCR beta CDR3 reads. Each child yielded 2.5 million to 3 million reads.

The sequence was obtained from a woman aged 35 to 49 in good health. The material sequenced was blood. The rearrangement uses TRBV2 and TRBJ1-5; D might be TRBD1 (6 bases). CDR3 DNA sequence: TGTGCCAGCATGGGAGGGGACACGAATCAGCCCCAGCATTTT. This sequence encodes CASMGGDTNQPQHF. Filled out from reference TRBV2 and TRBJ1-5, the complete variable domain reads EPEVTQTPSHQVTQMGQEVILRCVPISNHLYFYWYRQILGQKVEFLVSFYNNEISEKSEIFDDQFSVERPDGSNFTLKIRSTKLEDSAMYFCASMGGDTNQPQHFGDGTRLSIL.